The source of this TCR beta chain is a study of T cell repertoires in cytomegalovirus infection. Background on the study: HLA-C-restricted CMV epitopes, recently identified, and well-studied HLA-B-restricted ones were used by the study. From public TCR beta signatures came an indication of both CMV infection and matching HLA type. Study-wide findings and caveats: Dominating the ex vivo response were HLA-C-restricted CMV-specific TCR beta clonotypes.

Via MiXCR, TCRdb re-called the reads, giving one row per CDR3 protein. The data hold roughly 730,000 distinct CDR3 sequences, with roughly 33% observed a single time. The germline V gene encodes CDR1 SGHTA and CDR2 FQGTGA. The CDR3 is 15 amino acids. Unmatched junction bases numbered 10, after V lost 4 bases and J lost 8 bases. Details on this clonotype: Its antigen is still unknown.

This sample comprised cultured PBMCs, obtained from culture after CMV antigen stimulation. The sequence was obtained from a human donor in good health (CMV status not recorded). Some clones in this sample may be carry-over from other donors' samples. The chain carries TRBV7-3 and TRBJ2-1, with 8 bases identical to TRBD2. The DNA of the CDR3 is TGTGCCAGCAGCTCACAAAGCGGGAGCGGCGATGAGCAGTTCTTC. This translates into CASSSQSGSGDEQFF.